Sequencing of this T cell receptor (beta chain) was carried out in a study of blood T cells in healthy people across ages. Study-level points and caveats: Possibly, changes in expanded clonotypes were confounded because donor CMV status was unknown. Considered underestimates were the diversity estimates obtained from one million T cells.

Samples each had at least 5 micrograms of total RNA extracted. On this clonotype: Its antigen is undetermined. This clone may be a read error of a much larger clone one base away.

Next came a second PCR, run for about 7 to 12 cycles, which used a sample-barcoded 5' primer along with a J-beta primer mix. A minimum of 2.5 million CDR3-containing paired-end reads was obtained for each sample. TCRdb analysed the 5' RACE reads with MiXCR anew, one entry per CDR3 protein. This table has about 730,000 distinct CDR3 sequences, roughly 45% appearing once. The clonotype was recovered from a woman between 55 and 75 years old in good health. Sequencing was performed on blood.

The CDR3 region has the DNA TGTGCCAGCAGTTGGTCCAGCGGGGGTTACAAGGAGCAGTTCTTC. It is translated as CASSWSSGGYKEQFF. The chain combines TRBV12-3 or TRBV12-4 with TRBJ2-1; 8 bases line up with TRBD2. CDR3 length equals 15 residues.